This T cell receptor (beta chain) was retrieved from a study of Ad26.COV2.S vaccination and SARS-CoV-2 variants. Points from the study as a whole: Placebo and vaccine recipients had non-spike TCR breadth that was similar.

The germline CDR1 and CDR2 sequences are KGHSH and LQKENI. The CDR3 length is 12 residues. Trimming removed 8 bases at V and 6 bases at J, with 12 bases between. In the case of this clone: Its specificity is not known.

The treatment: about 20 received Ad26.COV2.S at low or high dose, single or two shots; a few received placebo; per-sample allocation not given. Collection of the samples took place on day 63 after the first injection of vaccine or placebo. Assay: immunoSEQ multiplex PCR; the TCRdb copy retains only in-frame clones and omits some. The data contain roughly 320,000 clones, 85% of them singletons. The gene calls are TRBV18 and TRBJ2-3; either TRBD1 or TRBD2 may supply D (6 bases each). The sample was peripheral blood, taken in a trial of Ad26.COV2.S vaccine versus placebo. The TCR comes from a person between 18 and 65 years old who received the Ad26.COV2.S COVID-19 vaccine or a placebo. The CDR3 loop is CASTGGGDTQYF. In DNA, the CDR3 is TGTGCCAGCACCGGGGGCGGGGATACGCAGTATTTT. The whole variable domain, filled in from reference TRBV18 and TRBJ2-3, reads NAGVMQNPRHLVRRRGQEARLRCSPMKGHSHVYWYRQLPEEGLKFMVYLQKENIIDESGMPKERFSAEFPKEGPSILRIQQVVRGDSAAYFCASTGGGDTQYFGPGTRLTVL.